The text below deals with one T cell receptor (beta chain). The antigen remains unidentified. Trimming removed 0 bases at V and 0 bases at J, with 12 bases between. CDR1 SGHTA and CDR2 FQGNSA come from the germline V gene. The CDR3 is 16 amino acids. The source of the sample is a study of shared clonotypes between healthy human individuals. Whole-study context: There were three CD4 naive, three CD4 memory, two CD8 naive and one CD8 memory plates per donor.

Whole-study results and caveats: Sequencing depth was expected to influence donor clonotype sharing. Clonotypes shared by all four sorted-subset donors had higher generation probabilities than non-shared clonotypes.

TCRdb's table, derived via immunoSEQ multiplex PCR, lists solely in-frame clones and lacks some. This sample carries around 2.5 million clones, approximately 93% of them seen once, and the ten largest clones take about 0.38%. Partitioning of CD4+ cells yielded a CD45RA+ naive subset and a CD45RA-negative memory subset. The sample was naive CD4+ T cells from PBMCs. The subset is: CD45RA+ positively selected. The clonotype originates from a man younger than 30 in good health. Some clones in this sample may be carry-over from other donors' samples. The J gene is TRBJ2-7, the V gene TRBV7-2; D perhaps matches TRBD2 (5 bases). The CDR3: CASSLASGGASYEQYF. For the CDR3, the DNA is TGTGCCAGCAGCTTAGCTTCCGGAGGAGCCTCCTACGAGCAGTACTTC. The full variable domain, in which reference TRBV7-2 and TRBJ2-7 provide the parts outside the CDR3, is GAGVSQSPSNKVTEKGKDVELRCDPISGHTALYWYRQSLGQGLEFLIYFQGNSAPDKSGLPSDRFSAERTGGSVSTLTIQRTQQEDSAVYLCASSLASGGASYEQYFGPGTRLTVT.